One and the same sample provided the 8 T cell receptor beta chains below, sequenced in a study of T cells after yellow fever vaccination. TCRdb re-analysed the 5' RACE reads in MiXCR, keeping a single row per CDR3 protein. The data contain some 340,000 distinct CDR3 sequences, roughly 10% of them seen just once; the ten biggest clones take up roughly 3%. Material: CD4+ T cells sorted from PBMCs, obtained 45 days after the yellow fever booster vaccination. These receptors were taken from a man between 18 and 29 years old who received the YFV17D yellow fever vaccine.

This sequence joins TRBV18 and TRBJ1-6; TRBD1 agrees at 9 bases. The CDR3 totals 15 residues. Trimming removed 3 bases from V and 7 bases from J; junction bases left unmatched: 4. Germline CDR1 reads KGHSH; CDR2 reads LQKENI. The CDR3 bases are TGTGCCAGCTCACCTTCGGACAGGGGAAATTCACCCCTCCACTTT. This codes for CASSPSDRGNSPLHF.

This clonotype was counted ten times or more. For the CDR3, the DNA is TGTGCCAGCAGCCAAGATAGAGGGGTGGGCTACACCTTC. Encoded protein: CASSQDRGVGYTF. The gene calls are TRBV4-2 and TRBJ1-2; weak D call: TRBD1 (5 bases). This CDR3 comprises 13 residues. Germline V gives CDR1 LGHNA, CDR2 YNFKEQ. Trimming removed 0 bases at V and 8 bases at J, with 10 bases between.

V gene TRBV4-2 combines with J gene TRBJ1-2; no clear D. The CDR3 is 14 residues long. V was clipped by 0 bases and J by 8 bases, with 13 bases between them. Germline CDR1 and CDR2: LGHNA and YNFKEQ. CDR3 region: CASSQDPGDGGYTF. CDR3 DNA: TGTGCCAGCAGCCAAGATCCCGGGGATGGGGGCTACACCTTC.

The chain is built from TRBV5-7 and TRBJ2-1, with D unclear. TRBV5-7 is placed among ORFs of uncertain function. Trimming removed 3 bases at V and 4 bases at J, with 11 bases between. The CDR3 runs 14 residues. As DNA, the CDR3 is TGTGCCAGCAGCTATCCGCGACAATACAATGAGCAGTTCTTC. It is translated as CASSYPRQYNEQFF.

V gene TRBV20-1 combines with J gene TRBJ2-2; D is ambiguous. The CDR3 length is 12 residues. V was shortened by 0 bases and J by 7 bases, with 6 bases between the two germline ends. From germline, CDR1 is DFQATT and CDR2 SNEGSKA (reference sequence). Here the CDR3 DNA reads TGCAGTGCTAGAGAGGGGATCGGGGAGCTGTTTTTT. As protein: CSAREGIGELFF.

This clonotype was seen only a few times. The chain carries TRBV9 and TRBJ1-2; no reliable D call. The CDR3 covers 13 residues. Germline V CDR1 and CDR2: SGDLS, YYNGEE. V was clipped by 1 base and J by 6 bases, with 10 bases between them. This chain's CDR3 is CASSVLERNGYTF. CDR3 coding DNA: TGTGCCAGCAGCGTACTCGAGAGGAATGGCTACACCTTC.

This clonotype has just a few counts. V is TRBV29-1 and J is TRBJ1-1; D is unclear. Trimming pared 4 bases from V and 7 bases from J, leaving 7 bases between. The CDR3 covers 10 residues. Germline CDR1 SQVTM, CDR2 ANQGSEA. The DNA of the CDR3 is TGCAGCGTTGGGAACCTTGAAGCTTTCTTT. It encodes CSVGNLEAFF.

This clonotype has just a few counts. A junction boundary mismatches the germline segment, possibly from a read error. V and J are TRBV14 and TRBJ2-5; D is ambiguous. The CDR3 has 13 residues. Germline V gene data show CDR1 as SGHDN and CDR2 as FVKESK. Here the CDR3 reads CASTQGYQETQYF. In nucleotides, the CDR3 is TGTGCCAGCACCCAAGGGTACCAAGAGACCCAGTACTTC.